Below are 3 T cell receptor beta chains sequenced from a single sample in a study of vaccination and CD4 T cells after COVID-19. TCRdb reanalysed the PCR reads using MiXCR and keeps one entry per CDR3 protein. This table has some 29,000 distinct CDR3 sequences, roughly 50% appearing once. Indicated time point: late sampling 161 to 241 days after vaccination in three convalescent patients. The input for sequencing was CD4+ T cells from blood, taken about 7 months after SARS-CoV-2 vaccination. The receptor source for this set is a human donor who had recovered from COVID-19.

This chain joins TRBV7-3 and TRBJ2-2; 7 bases are a match to TRBD2. This CDR3 has 16 residues. CDR1 and CDR2 from the germline V gene are SGHTA and FQGTGA. V was clipped by 6 bases and J by 1 base; unmatched bases: 8. The CDR3 DNA is TGTGCCAGCAGTCGGGGAGGGCAGGGGAACACCGGGGAGCTGTTTTTT. Its protein product is CASSRGGQGNTGELFF.

This chain joins TRBV7-6 and TRBJ1-6; D is ambiguous. The V gene lost 3 bases and the J gene lost 7 bases, with 13 bases spanning the gap. Germline values: CDR1 SGHVS, CDR2 FNYEAQ. This CDR3 contains 15 residues. CDR3 protein: CASSLRGSGNSPLHF. As DNA, the CDR3 is TGTGCCAGCAGCTTGCGCGGGAGCGGGAATTCACCCCTCCACTTT.

The J gene is TRBJ2-7, the V gene TRBV20-1; no firm D call. The germline V gene encodes CDR1 DFQATT and CDR2 SNEGSKA (reference sequence). The CDR3 is 13 amino acids. V was clipped by 4 bases and J by 0 bases, with 10 bases between them. This CDR3 reads CSANLQSSYEQYF. CDR3 coding DNA: TGCAGTGCTAATCTACAGAGCTCCTACGAGCAGTACTTC.